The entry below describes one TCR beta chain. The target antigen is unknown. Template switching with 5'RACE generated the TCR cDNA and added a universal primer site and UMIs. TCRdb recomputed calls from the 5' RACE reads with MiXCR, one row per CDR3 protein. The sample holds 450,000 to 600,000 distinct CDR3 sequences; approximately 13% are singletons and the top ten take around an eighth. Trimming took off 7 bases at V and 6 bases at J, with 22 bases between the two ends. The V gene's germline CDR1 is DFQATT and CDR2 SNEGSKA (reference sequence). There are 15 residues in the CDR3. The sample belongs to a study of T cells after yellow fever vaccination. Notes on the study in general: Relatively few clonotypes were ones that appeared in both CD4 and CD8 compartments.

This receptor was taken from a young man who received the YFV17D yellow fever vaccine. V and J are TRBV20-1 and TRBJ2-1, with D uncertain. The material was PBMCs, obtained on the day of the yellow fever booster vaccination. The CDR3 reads CSVPRRSRVGNEQFF. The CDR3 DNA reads TGCAGTGTTCCACGACGGAGCAGAGTGGGCAATGAGCAGTTCTTC.